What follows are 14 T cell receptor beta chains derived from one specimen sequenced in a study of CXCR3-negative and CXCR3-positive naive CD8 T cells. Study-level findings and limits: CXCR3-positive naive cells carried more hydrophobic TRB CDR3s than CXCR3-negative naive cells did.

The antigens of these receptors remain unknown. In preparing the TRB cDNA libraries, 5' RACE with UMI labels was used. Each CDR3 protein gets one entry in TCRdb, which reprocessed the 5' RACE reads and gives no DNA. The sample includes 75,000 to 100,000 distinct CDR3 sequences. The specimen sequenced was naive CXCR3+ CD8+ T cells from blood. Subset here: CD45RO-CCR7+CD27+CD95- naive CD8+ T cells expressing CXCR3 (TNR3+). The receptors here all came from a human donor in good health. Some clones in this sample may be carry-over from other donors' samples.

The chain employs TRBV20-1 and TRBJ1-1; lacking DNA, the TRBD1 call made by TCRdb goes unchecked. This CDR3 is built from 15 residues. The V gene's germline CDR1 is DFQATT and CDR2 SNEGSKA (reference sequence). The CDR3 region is CSAGQGANMNTEAFF.

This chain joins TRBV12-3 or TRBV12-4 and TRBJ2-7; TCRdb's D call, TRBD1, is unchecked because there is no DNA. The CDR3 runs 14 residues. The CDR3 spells CASSKAGAGYEQYF.

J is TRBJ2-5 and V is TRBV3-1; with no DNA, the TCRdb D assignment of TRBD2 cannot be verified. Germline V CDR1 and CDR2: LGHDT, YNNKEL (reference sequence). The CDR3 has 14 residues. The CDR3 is CASTPSVEKETQYF.

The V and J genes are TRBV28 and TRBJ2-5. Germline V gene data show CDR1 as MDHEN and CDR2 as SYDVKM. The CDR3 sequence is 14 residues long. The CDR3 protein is CASSLHDYQETQYF.

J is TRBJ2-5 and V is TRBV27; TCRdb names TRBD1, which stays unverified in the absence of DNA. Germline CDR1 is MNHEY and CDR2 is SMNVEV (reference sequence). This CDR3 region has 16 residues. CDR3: CASSLRGGTLQETQYF.

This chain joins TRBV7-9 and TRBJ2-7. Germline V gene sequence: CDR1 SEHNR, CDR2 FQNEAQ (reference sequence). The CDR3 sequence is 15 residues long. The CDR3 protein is CASSYLDRGTYEQYF.

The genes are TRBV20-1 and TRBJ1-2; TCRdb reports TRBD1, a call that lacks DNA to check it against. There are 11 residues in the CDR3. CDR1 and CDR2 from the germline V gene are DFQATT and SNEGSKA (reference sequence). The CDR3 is CSAPGGYGYTF.

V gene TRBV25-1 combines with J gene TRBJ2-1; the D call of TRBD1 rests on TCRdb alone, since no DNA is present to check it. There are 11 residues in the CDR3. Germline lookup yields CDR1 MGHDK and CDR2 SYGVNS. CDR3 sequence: CASSPGNEQFF.

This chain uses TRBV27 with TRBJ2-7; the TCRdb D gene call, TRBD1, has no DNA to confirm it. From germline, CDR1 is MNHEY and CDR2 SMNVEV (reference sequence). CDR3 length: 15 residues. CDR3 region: CASSPPLRTGYEQYF.

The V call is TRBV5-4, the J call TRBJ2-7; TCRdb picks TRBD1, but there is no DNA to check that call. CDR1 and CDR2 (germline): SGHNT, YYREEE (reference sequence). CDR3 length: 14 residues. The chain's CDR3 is CASSLVAGGDEQYF.

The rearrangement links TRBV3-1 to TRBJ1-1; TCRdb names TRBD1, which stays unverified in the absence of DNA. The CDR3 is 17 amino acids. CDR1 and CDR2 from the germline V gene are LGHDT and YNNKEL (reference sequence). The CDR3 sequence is CASSLVGQATLNTEAFF.

The CDR3 region is CASSGPSSGTSFTDTQYF. The V gene is TRBV5-5, the J gene TRBJ2-3; TCRdb names TRBD2, which stays unverified in the absence of DNA. The CDR3 runs to 18 residues. Germline V gives CDR1 SGHKS, CDR2 YYEKEE (reference sequence). The full variable domain, its missing parts supplied by reference TRBV5-5 and TRBJ2-3, is DAGVTQSPTHLIKTRGQQVTLRCSPISGHKSVSWYQQVLGQGPQFIFQYYEKEERGRGNFPDRFSARQFPNYSSELNVNALLLGDSALYLCASSGPSSGTSFTDTQYFGPGTRLTVL.

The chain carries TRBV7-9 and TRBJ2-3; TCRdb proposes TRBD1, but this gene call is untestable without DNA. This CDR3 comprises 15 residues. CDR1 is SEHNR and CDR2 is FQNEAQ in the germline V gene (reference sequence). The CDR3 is CASSSPPDEGDTQYF.

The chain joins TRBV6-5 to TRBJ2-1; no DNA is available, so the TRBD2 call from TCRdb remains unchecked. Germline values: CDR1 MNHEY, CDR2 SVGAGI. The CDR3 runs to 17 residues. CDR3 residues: CATLPTYNGRWTDEQFF.